This T cell receptor beta chain was sequenced in a study of monozygotic twins with inflammatory bowel disease. Each CDR3 protein gets one entry in TCRdb, which reprocessed the 5' RACE reads and gives no DNA. Here the sample table reports 400,000 to 500,000 distinct CDR3 sequences. This CDR3 contains 15 residues. Germline V gene lookup returns CDR1 SGHRS and CDR2 YFSETQ. The receptor comes from a human donor with ulcerative colitis or Crohn's disease, or a healthy co-twin of an affected twin (not recorded which). The specimen was blood. V usage is TRBV5-1 and J usage is TRBJ2-7; TCRdb's D call, TRBD2, is unchecked because there is no DNA. The CDR3 spells CASRLTGTSGYEQYF.